This T cell receptor beta chain was profiled in a study of blood T cells in healthy people across ages. This clonotype has more than one count but fewer than ten. What it binds is unknown. The use of a sample-barcoded 5' primer and a J-beta primer mix characterized a second PCR of roughly 6 to 11 cycles. The template-switch adaptor was a 5' adaptor with 12 random nucleotides. It tagged each cDNA molecule. The study obtained at least 3 million CDR3-containing paired-end reads from every sample. TCRdb reprocessed the 5' RACE reads via MiXCR and lists one record per CDR3 protein. The sample yields around 1,500,000 distinct CDR3 sequences, 25% to 30% seen once. Points from the study as a whole: The recorded TCR beta diversity per million T cells decreased in a roughly linear manner with age.

Each donor's blood draw was around 9.2 milliliters of peripheral blood. This CDR3 is 14 amino acids long. CDR1 ENHRY and CDR2 SYGVKD come from the germline V gene. J was trimmed by 4 bases and V by 6 bases; bases with no gene match: 5. The sample comprised blood. This chain connects TRBV10-3 to TRBJ1-5; 8 bases line up with TRBD1. This clonotype was sampled from a woman aged 30 to 39 in good health. The chain's CDR3 is CAISGQGLNQPQHF. Here the CDR3 DNA reads TGTGCCATCAGCGGACAGGGATTGAATCAGCCCCAGCATTTT.